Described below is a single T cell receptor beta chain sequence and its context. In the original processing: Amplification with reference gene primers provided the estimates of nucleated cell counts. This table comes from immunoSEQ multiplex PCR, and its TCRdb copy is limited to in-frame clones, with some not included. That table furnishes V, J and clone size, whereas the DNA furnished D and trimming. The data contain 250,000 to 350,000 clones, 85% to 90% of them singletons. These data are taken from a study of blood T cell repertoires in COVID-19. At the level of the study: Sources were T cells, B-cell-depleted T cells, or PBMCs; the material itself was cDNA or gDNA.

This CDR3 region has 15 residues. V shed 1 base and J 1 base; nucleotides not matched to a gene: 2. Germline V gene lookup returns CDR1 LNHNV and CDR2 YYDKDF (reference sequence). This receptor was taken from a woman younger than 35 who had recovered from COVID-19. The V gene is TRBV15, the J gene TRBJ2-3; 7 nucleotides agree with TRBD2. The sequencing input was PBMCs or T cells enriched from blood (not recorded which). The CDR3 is CATSRGRGGTDTQYF. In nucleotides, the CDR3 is TGTGCCACCAGCAGAGGCCGGGGGGGCACAGATACGCAGTATTTT.